A single sample is the source of the 18 T cell receptor beta chains below, sequenced in a study of blood T cell repertoires in COVID-19. Repertoires were generated with immunoSEQ multiplex PCR, while TCRdb's copy carries only in-frame clones and drops some. The sample shows 250,000 to 300,000 clones, around 85% of them seen only once. Source material: PBMCs or T cells enriched from blood (not recorded which). The origin of the receptors is a woman in her fifties or sixties who had recovered from COVID-19.

Only a few counts were recorded for this clone. The CDR3 DNA sequence: TGTGCCAGCAGCCCCAACCGGGGACAGCCCCAGCATTTT. The encoded protein is CASSPNRGQPQHF. This chain connects TRBV6-5 to TRBJ1-5; D gene uncertain. V shed 6 bases and J shed 7 bases, with 13 bases lying between them. Germline assignment: CDR1 MNHEY and CDR2 SVGAGI. The CDR3 has 13 residues.

In this sample, this clone turned up once. Other nucleotide sequences in the sample specify the same CDR3. The rearrangement links TRBV15 to TRBJ2-7; 8 bases line up with TRBD1. V shed 5 bases, J shed 1 base, and the junction held 1 base outside the gene matches. In germline, CDR1 is LNHNV, CDR2 YYDKDF (reference sequence). The CDR3 sequence is 13 residues long. CDR3 coding DNA: TGTGCCACCAGCCGGGACAGGTCCTACGAGCAGTACTTC. This encodes CATSRDRSYEQYF.

This chain uses TRBV15 with TRBJ2-5, with 12 nucleotides matching TRBD2. CDR1 and CDR2 (germline): LNHNV, YYDKDF (reference sequence). The CDR3 spans 16 residues. The ends lost 5 bases at V and 5 bases at J; junction bases unmatched: 9. CDR3 DNA sequence: TGTGCCACCAGCTTGCGACTAGCGGGAGTGGGGGAGACCCAGTACTTC. Protein: CATSLRLAGVGETQYF.

V gene TRBV3-1 (or the pseudogene TRBV3-2) combines with J gene TRBJ2-7; the D is unclear. Trimming took off 1 base at V and 0 bases at J, with 7 bases between the two ends. CDR3 length: 14 amino acids. The germline V gene has CDR1 LGHDT and CDR2 YNNKEL (reference sequence). For the CDR3, the DNA is TGTGCCAGCAGCCAAGCTGGCAACTCCTACGAGCAGTACTTC. It is translated as CASSQAGNSYEQYF.

This clone was observed a handful of times. The V and J genes are TRBV5-8 and TRBJ2-2; D gene unclear. Trimming pared 5 bases from V and 5 bases from J, leaving 19 bases between. There are 16 residues in the CDR3. CDR1 is SGHTS and CDR2 is YDEGEE in the germline V gene. For the CDR3, the DNA is TGTGCCAGCAGTTTAGTCGGGTTACCATTAACCGGGGAGCTGTTTTTT. Protein product: CASSLVGLPLTGELFF.

This chain uses TRBV28 with TRBJ2-5, with 9 bases matching TRBD2. Looked up from germline, CDR1 is MDHEN and CDR2 is SYDVKM. J lost 3 bases, V lost 4 bases, and 6 bases had no gene match. The CDR3 has 15 amino acids. The DNA of the CDR3 is TGTGCCAGCAGTTCAACCGGGACTAGCAAAGAGACCCAGTACTTC. As protein: CASSSTGTSKETQYF.

The rearrangement links TRBV4-2 to TRBJ2-5; 10 nucleotides line up with TRBD2. Looked up from germline, CDR1 is LGHNA and CDR2 is YNFKEQ. The CDR3 contains 16 residues. Trimming cost V 4 bases and J 4 bases; bases outside gene matches: 9. The CDR3 nucleotides read TGTGCCAGCAGCCCCGGACTAGCGGCGAAGGGAGAGACCCAGTACTTC. Its translation: CASSPGLAAKGETQYF.

The chain recombines TRBV6-6 with TRBJ1-2, with D unresolved. Germline CDR1 MNHNY, CDR2 SVGAGI (reference sequence). This CDR3 is 13 amino acids long. Trimming stripped 4 bases from V and 2 bases from J, with 8 bases between. The DNA of the CDR3 is TGTGCCAGCAGTTCGGGTCGGAACTATGGCTACACCTTC. Its protein is CASSSGRNYGYTF.

This chain joins TRBV18 and TRBJ1-4; D possibly corresponds to TRBD1 (6 bases). This CDR3 has 16 amino acids. The germline gives CDR1 KGHSH, CDR2 LQKENI. V shed 4 bases and J shed 5 bases, with 17 bases lying between them. The CDR3 bases are TGTGCCAGCTCACGATTCTGGGGGCAGGGGAATGAAAAACTGTTTTTT. This gives the protein CASSRFWGQGNEKLFF.

In this sample, this clone turned up many times. The chain links TRBV18 to TRBJ1-2; D gene unclear. The CDR3 contains 15 residues. Germline CDR1 is KGHSH and CDR2 is LQKENI. V lost 2 bases and J 9 bases, leaving 19 bases between the germline ends. CDR3 sequence: CASSPSATLGLSYTF. The CDR3 nucleotides are TGTGCCAGCTCACCATCCGCTACCCTAGGTTTGAGCTACACCTTC.

This chain connects TRBV28 to TRBJ2-3, with D possibly TRBD2 on 5 matching bases. The ends were cut back, 8 bases at V and 2 bases at J, with 17 bases in the middle. This CDR3 has 15 amino acids. Germline CDR1 and CDR2: MDHEN and SYDVKM. CDR3 bases: TGTGCCAGCGTTAAAGGAGGAGTCCACACAGATACGCAGTATTTT. Translated: CASVKGGVHTDTQYF.

This clone was counted only a few times. This rearrangement joins TRBV27 to TRBJ2-7; 8 bases line up with TRBD2. This CDR3 contains 14 residues. V was clipped by 8 bases and J by 2 bases; unmatched bases: 8. Germline loops: CDR1 MNHEY, CDR2 SMNVEV (reference sequence). CDR3 loop: CASAGEREPYEQYF. The CDR3 DNA follows: TGTGCCAGCGCTGGTGAGCGGGAGCCCTACGAGCAGTACTTC.

The chain carries TRBV7-3 and TRBJ1-6; 8 bases match TRBD1. The CDR3 runs 14 residues. The V gene end was trimmed by 2 bases and the J gene end by 12 bases; junction bases not matched to a gene: 6. The V gene's germline CDR1 is SGHTA and CDR2 FQGTGA. The CDR3 DNA reads TGTGCCAGCAGCTTACTCGGACAGGGAAAACCCCTCCACTTT. It encodes CASSLLGQGKPLHF.

The V call is TRBV27, the J call TRBJ2-2, with D possibly matching TRBD2 (6 bases). From germline, CDR1 is MNHEY and CDR2 SMNVEV (reference sequence). The V end lost 6 bases, the J end lost 1 base, and 9 bases lay between the germline ends. The length of the CDR3 is 14 residues. The CDR3 DNA sequence: TGTGCCAGCAGGGTAGCGGAGAACACCGGGGAGCTGTTTTTT. The encoded protein is CASRVAENTGELFF.

CDR3 coding DNA: TGCAGCGTTGAAGGGAGGGCCTTCAATGAGCAGTTCTTC. It encodes CSVEGRAFNEQFF. The chain recombines TRBV29-1 with TRBJ2-1; a possible D gene is TRBD2 (6 bases). The ends were cut back, 1 base at V and 6 bases at J, with 10 bases in the middle. Germline values: CDR1 SQVTM, CDR2 ANQGSEA. The CDR3 loop spans 13 amino acids.

The chain couples TRBV12-3 or TRBV12-4 to TRBJ1-2; unclear D gene. Trimming removed 6 bases at V and 7 bases at J, with 12 bases between. This CDR3 is 12 amino acids long. CDR3 DNA: TGTGCCAGCAGCTTGGATCGCGGTGGCTACACCTTC. This gives the protein CASSLDRGGYTF.

The chain uses TRBV28 and TRBJ2-7; D gene ambiguous. Trimming cost V 6 bases and J 0 bases, with 6 bases left between them. CDR1 and CDR2 (germline): MDHEN, SYDVKM. The CDR3 length is 12 residues. The CDR3 loop reads CASSWSSYEQYF. In DNA form, the CDR3 reads TGTGCCAGCAGCTGGAGCTCCTACGAGCAGTACTTC.

The CDR3 protein is CASIPREGDYEQYF. CDR3 nucleotide sequence: TGTGCCAGCATCCCGCGGGAAGGGGACTACGAGCAGTACTTC. This chain uses TRBV7-8 with TRBJ2-7, with D possibly being TRBD2 (6 bases). The germline V and J ends were trimmed by 7 bases and 3 bases, with 16 bases remaining between them. There are 14 residues in the CDR3. Germline assignment: CDR1 SGHVS and CDR2 FQNEAQ.